Detailed here is one T cell receptor beta chain. What it binds is unknown. V gave up 1 base and J gave up 1 base, with 11 bases separating them. CDR1 is SGHAT and CDR2 is FQNNGV in the germline V gene. The CDR3 has 15 amino acids. This entry belongs to a study of T cells after yellow fever vaccination. Study details: Researchers used SMART-Seq v4 Ultra Low Input to prepare fractions that had low cell numbers.

General study results and limits: Among all clonotypes, a small share was observed in both CD4 and CD8 compartments. The bulk population could contribute abundant contaminating clonotypes to FACS-sorted repertoires. At 95% to 98% for CD4 and about 88% for CD8, most primary-vaccination clones showed up again after the booster.

TCRdb reprocessed the 5' RACE reads with MiXCR, giving one entry per CDR3 protein. The sample has under 250,000 distinct CDR3 sequences, 6.9% seen once; the top ten hold approximately 0.85%. The sequenced sample was CD4+ T cells sorted from PBMCs, obtained 15 days after the yellow fever booster vaccination. The chain recombines TRBV11-2 with TRBJ2-7; D gene unclear. The clonotype was recovered from a man aged 25 to 45 who received the YFV17D yellow fever vaccine. In nucleotides, the CDR3 is TGTGCCAGCAGCTTAGTGAATCAGCCTTCCTACGAGCAGTACTTC. Encoded protein: CASSLVNQPSYEQYF.